This T cell receptor (beta chain) appears in the sequencing data of a study of blood T cell dynamics during melanoma immunotherapy. CDR3 size: 14 residues. Germline V gene data show CDR1 as MNHEY and CDR2 as SMNVEV (reference sequence). V shed 2 bases, J shed 6 bases, and the junction held 6 bases outside the gene matches. The time point: week 3, after first cycle of checkpoint inhibitor. This clone was seen just once. Using immunoSEQ multiplex PCR, the repertoire was profiled, and TCRdb retains in-frame clones only, with some absent. The data contain about 14,000 clones, 75% to 90% of them singletons.

This material consisted of blood, taken from a patient treated with checkpoint blockade. The sequence derives from a human donor with melanoma. The chain is built from TRBV27 and TRBJ1-1; 7 nucleotides match TRBD1. CDR3 in amino acids: CASSLQGGSSEAFF. The CDR3 DNA reads TGTGCCAGCAGTTTACAGGGGGGAAGCTCTGAAGCTTTCTTT.